The T cell receptor beta chain described here comes from a study of blood T cell repertoires in COVID-19. Libraries were prepared by immunoSEQ multiplex PCR; TCRdb keeps only in-frame clonotypes and omits some of them. The table has fewer than 85,000 clones, 90% seen once. This CDR3 is 15 amino acids long. Trimming took off 5 bases at V and 5 bases at J, with 17 bases between the two ends. Germline CDR1 and CDR2: SGDLS and YYNGEE. The TCR originated in a woman aged 50 to 60 in a cohort sampled during active COVID-19. The chain is built from TRBV9 and TRBJ2-1; D is perhaps TRBD2 (6 bases). The sequenced sample was peripheral blood. CDR3 protein: CASSYGPAGNNEQFF. CDR3 sequence (DNA): TGTGCCAGCAGTTATGGTCCAGCGGGCAACAATGAGCAGTTCTTC.